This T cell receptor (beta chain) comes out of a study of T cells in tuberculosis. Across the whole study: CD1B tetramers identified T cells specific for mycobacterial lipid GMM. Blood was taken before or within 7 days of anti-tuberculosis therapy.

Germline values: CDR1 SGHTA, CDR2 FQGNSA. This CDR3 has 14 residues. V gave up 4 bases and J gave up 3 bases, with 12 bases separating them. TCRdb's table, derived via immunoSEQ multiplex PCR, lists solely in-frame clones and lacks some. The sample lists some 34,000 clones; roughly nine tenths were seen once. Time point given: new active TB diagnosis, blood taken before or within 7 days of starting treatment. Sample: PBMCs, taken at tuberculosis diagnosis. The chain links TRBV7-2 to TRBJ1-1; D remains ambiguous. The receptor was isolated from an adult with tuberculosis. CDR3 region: CASSSIGRDTEAFF. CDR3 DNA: TGTGCCAGCAGCTCGATTGGGAGGGACACTGAAGCTTTCTTT.